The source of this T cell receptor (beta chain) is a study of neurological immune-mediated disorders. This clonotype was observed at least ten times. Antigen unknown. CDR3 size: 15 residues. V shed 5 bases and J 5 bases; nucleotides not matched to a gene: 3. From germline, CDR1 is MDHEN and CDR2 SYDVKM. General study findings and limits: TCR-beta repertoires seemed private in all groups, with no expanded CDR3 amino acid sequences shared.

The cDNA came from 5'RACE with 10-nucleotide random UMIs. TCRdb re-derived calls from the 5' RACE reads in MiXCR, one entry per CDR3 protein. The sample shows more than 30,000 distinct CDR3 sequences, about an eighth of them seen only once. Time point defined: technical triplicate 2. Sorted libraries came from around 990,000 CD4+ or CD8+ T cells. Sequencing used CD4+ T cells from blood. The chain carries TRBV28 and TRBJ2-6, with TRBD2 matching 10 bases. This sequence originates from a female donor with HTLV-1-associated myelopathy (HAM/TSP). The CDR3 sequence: CASSLAGARANVLTF. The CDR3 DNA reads TGTGCCAGCAGTCTAGCGGGAGCTAGGGCCAACGTCCTGACTTTC.